The 18 T cell receptor delta chains in this list originate from one sample, sequenced in a study of gamma-delta T cells after stem cell transplantation. TCRdb re-processed the RT-PCR reads using CATT. The table lists some 14,000 delta-chain clones, roughly 9.1% of them singletons, with around 60% in the top ten. The sample consisted of gamma-delta T cells. Receptors originate from a human donor. It is not recorded whose cells these are; they may come from a transplant donor.

A word on this clone: The mismatch at residue 3 between this DNA's translation and the TCRdb protein of a much larger clone likely reflects a read error; the protein shown is translated from the DNA. The chain uses TRDV1 and TRDJ1; D possibly matches TRDD2 or TRDD3 (6 bases each). CDR1 is TSWWSYY and CDR2 is QGS in the germline V gene. The CDR3 loop spans 19 amino acids. The CDR3 protein is CAVGESVLPGGPYTDKLIF. CDR3 nucleotides: TGTGCTGTTGGGGAATCCGTCCTTCCCGGGGGACCGTACACCGATAAACTCATCTTT.

The sample holds a few counts of this clone. For this DNA, TCRdb reports the protein of a much larger clone, which diverges at residue 6, most likely from a read error; the protein presented here is translated directly from the DNA. The V call is TRDV2, the J call TRDJ3; 12 bases are a match to TRDD3. This CDR3 region has 18 residues. The ends lost 0 bases at V and 5 bases at J; junction bases unmatched: 4. Germline V gene lookup returns CDR1 GEAIGNYY and CDR2 EKD. The CDR3 DNA is TGTGCCTGTGACACCGGACTGGGGGATACTCGGGACACCCGACAGATGTTTTTC. Protein: CACDTGLGDTRDTRQMFF.

About this clone: The junction departs from the called germline gene at one end, perhaps through a read error. J is TRDJ3 and V is TRDV2; D is ambiguous. CDR3 length equals 19 residues. Germline V gives CDR1 GEAIGNYY, CDR2 EKD. DNA for the CDR3: TGTGCCTGTGACACCGTCGAGGCCTCCATCTCCTTGGACACCCGACAGATGTTTTTC. It yields the protein CACDTVEASISLDTRQMFF.

The table lists this clone with a few counts. A read error is possible here, since a much larger clone lies one base away. Other DNA sequences from this sample encode an identical CDR3 as well. This chain links TRDV1 with TRDJ1; TRDD3 matches at 9 bases. The CDR3 contains 20 residues. Germline loops: CDR1 TSWWSYY, CDR2 QGS. CDR3 DNA sequence: TGTGCTCTTGGGGATCCTCTCTTCCCGTACTGGGGGACCTACACTGATAAACTCATCTTT. Residues: CALGDPLFPYWGTYTDKLIF.

This clone was observed many times. TCRdb pairs this DNA with a much larger clone's protein that differs at residue 6, likely a read error; the protein shown was translated from the DNA. V gene TRDV2 combines with J gene TRDJ1; the match to TRDD3 covers 12 bases. V lost 2 bases and J lost 3; bases outside the gene matches: 12. The germline gives CDR1 GEAIGNYY, CDR2 EKD. The CDR3 length is 18 residues. The DNA for the CDR3 is TGTGCCTGTGACATGATATCTGGGGGATACGCGGGGGCCGATAAACTCATCTTT. Translation gives CACDMISGGYAGADKLIF.

Worth noting for this clone: The TCRdb protein fails to match the DNA translation at residue 16; the protein reported here was translated from the DNA. This chain joins TRDV1 and TRDJ1; 10 bases are a match to TRDD3. There are 22 residues in the CDR3. V was clipped by 2 bases and J by 4 bases; unmatched bases: 25. Looked up from germline, CDR1 is TSWWSYY and CDR2 is QGS. The CDR3 spells CALGEIWEAMDEDWGMGDKLIF. The CDR3, as DNA: TGTGCTCTTGGGGAAATCTGGGAGGCGATGGATGAGGACTGGGGGATGGGCGATAAACTCATCTTT.

The J gene is uncalled and the V gene is TRDV1. There are 9 residues in the CDR3. Germline-derived CDR1 and CDR2 are TSWWSYY and QGS. CDR3 sequence (DNA): TGTGCTCTTGGTGGGTCCTATACCTTC. This codes for CALGGSYTF.

This clone was observed a handful of times. A single base is all that separates this from a far larger clone, so a read error is likely. Other DNA sequences in this specimen translate into the identical CDR3. This rearrangement joins TRDV2 to TRDJ1; 10 bases agree with TRDD3. This CDR3 has 20 residues. Losses at the gene ends were 0 bases for V and 0 bases for J; bases not matched to a gene: 15. Germline CDR1 is GEAIGNYY and CDR2 is EKD. The CDR3: CACDTVYGGYRGEYTDKLIF. CDR3 coding DNA: TGTGCCTGTGACACCGTCTATGGGGGATACCGTGGGGAGTACACCGATAAACTCATCTTT.

Notes on this clone: The protein in TCRdb stems from a much larger clone and differs at residue 13 from this DNA's translation, likely a read error; here the protein is translated from the DNA. This chain uses TRDV2 with TRDJ1, with 7 bases that match TRDD3. The CDR3 consists of 19 residues. Trimming removed 0 bases from V and 0 bases from J; junction bases left unmatched: 15. Germline-derived CDR1 and CDR2 are GEAIGNYY and EKD. For the CDR3, the DNA is TGTGCCTGTGACACCGCGGCGAACTGGGGACACACGGACACCGATAAACTCATCTTT. Protein product: CACDTAANWGHTDTDKLIF.

About this clone itself: Translating this DNA gives a protein that differs at residue 4 from the TCRdb one, which belongs to a much larger clone; a read error is likely, and the protein shown is this translation. The CDR3 here is CACVTVGDLAYTDKLIF. The CDR3 DNA reads TGTGCCTGTGTCACAGTCGGGGATCTGGCCTACACCGATAAACTCATCTTT. The V and J genes are TRDV2 and TRDJ1, with D perhaps matching TRDD3 (6 bases). Trimming removed 5 bases at V and 0 bases at J, with 21 bases between. The CDR3 consists of 17 residues. The germline V gene has CDR1 GEAIGNYY and CDR2 EKD.

The sample holds many counts of this clone. This chain links TRDV1 with TRDJ1, with D possibly being TRDD3 (5 bases). CDR3 size: 18 residues. Germline-derived CDR1 and CDR2 are TSWWSYY and QGS. Trimming stripped 3 bases from V and 0 bases from J, with 20 bases between. The chain's CDR3 is CALGDPSDEGINTDKLIF. The DNA for the CDR3 is TGTGCTCTTGGGGACCCATCGGACGAAGGGATTAACACCGATAAACTCATCTTT.

This clone was seen more than once but under ten times. The protein TCRdb gives is from a much larger clone and does not agree with this DNA's translation at residue 8, likely a read error; the protein shown here comes from the DNA. V usage is TRDV2 and J usage is TRDJ1; 8 positions agree with TRDD3. J lost 0 bases, V lost 0 bases, and 8 bases had no gene match. The CDR3 is 17 amino acids. Germline lookup yields CDR1 GEAIGNYY and CDR2 EKD. CDR3 coding DNA: TGTGCCTGTGACACCCTGGGGGAGATGATTAACACCGATAAACTCATCTTT. It yields the protein CACDTLGEMINTDKLIF.

Concerning this clone itself: A far larger clone differs by one base, so this is likely a read error. The sample holds other DNA sequences that translate to the same CDR3. As DNA, the CDR3 is TGTGCTCTGTGGGGCTTCCTACCTGTACTGGGGGATACGGACACCGATAAACTCATCTTC. Its protein is CALWGFLPVLGDTDTDKLIF. J is TRDJ1 and V is TRDV1; 13 nucleotides align to TRDD3. CDR3 length equals 20 residues. Germline values: CDR1 TSWWSYY, CDR2 QGS.

This clone was observed a few times. This may be a read error, as it is one base from a much larger clone. The rearrangement joins TRDV2 to TRDJ1; a weak D match, TRDD3 (6 bases). Germline CDR1 is GEAIGNYY and CDR2 is EKD. This CDR3 spans 17 amino acids. The CDR3 protein is CACDRRGEARYTGKLIF. The CDR3 DNA sequence: TGTGCCTGTGACAGACGGGGGGAGGCGCGGTACACCGGTAAACTCATCTTT.

Regarding this clone: TCRdb's protein, taken from a much larger clone, differs from this DNA's translation at residues 10 and 16, likely owing to a read error; the protein displayed comes from the DNA. The same CDR3 can be traced to other DNA sequences in this sample. CDR3 sequence: CALGEISYPRLLGDTRGKLIF. In DNA form, the CDR3 reads TGTGCTCTTGGGGAAATTTCCTACCCCCGCCTACTGGGGGATACGCGGGGTAAACTCATCTTT. The J gene is TRDJ1, the V gene TRDV1, with 13 bases aligning to TRDD3. CDR1 and CDR2 (germline): TSWWSYY, QGS. The trim removed 2 bases at V and 7 bases at J, leaving 22 bases unmatched. There are 21 residues in the CDR3.

Concerning this clone itself: This same CDR3 is encoded by further DNA sequences in the sample. This chain joins TRDV2 and TRDJ1; D is ambiguous. In germline, CDR1 is GEAIGNYY, CDR2 EKD. Trimming left V 0 bases short and J 1 base short, with 29 bases between. The CDR3 runs 21 residues. Written as DNA, the CDR3 is TGTGCCTGTGACACCGTTGAGTTCCACCTGCCTCCTGGTGTACTCACCGATAAACTCATCTTT. Its protein product is CACDTVEFHLPPGVLTDKLIF.

In the case of this clone: A read error is the likely source, as a far larger clone sits one nucleotide away. Other nucleotide sequences in the sample specify the same CDR3. This chain joins TRDV2 and TRDJ1; TRDD3 matches 10 bases. Germline CDR1 and CDR2: GEAIGNYY and EKD. This CDR3 has 17 residues. The CDR3 coding sequence is TGTGCGTGTGTGTTGTTGGGGGATACTGGGATCACCGATAAACTCATCTTT. It encodes CACVLLGDTGITDKLIF.

As concerns this clone: One end of the junction does not line up with germline, which may come from a read error. V gene TRDV2 combines with J gene TRDJ1, with D possibly being TRDD3 (5 bases). The germline V gene encodes CDR1 GEAIGNYY and CDR2 EKD. The CDR3 loop spans 16 amino acids. In DNA, the CDR3 is TGTGCCTGTGACCTTGTGGGGAGCTCAAACACCTATAAACTCATCTTT. Protein sequence: CACDLVGSSNTYKLIF.